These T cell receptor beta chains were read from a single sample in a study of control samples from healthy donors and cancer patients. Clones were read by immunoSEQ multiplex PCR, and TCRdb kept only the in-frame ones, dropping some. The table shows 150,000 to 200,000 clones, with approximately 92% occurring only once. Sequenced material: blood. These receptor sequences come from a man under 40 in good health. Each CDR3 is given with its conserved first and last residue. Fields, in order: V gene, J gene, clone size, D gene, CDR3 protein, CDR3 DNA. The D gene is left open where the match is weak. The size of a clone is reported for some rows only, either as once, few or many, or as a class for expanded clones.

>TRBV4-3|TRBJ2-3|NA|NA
CASSPKGGTADTQYF
TGCGCCAGCAGCCCAAAGGGGGGAACGGCAGATACGCAGTATTTT
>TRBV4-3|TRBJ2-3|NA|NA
CASSQGGGGITQYF
TGCGCCAGCAGCCAAGGAGGAGGCGGGATAACGCAGTATTTT
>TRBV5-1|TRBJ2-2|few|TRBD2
CASHGGSGTGELFF
TGCGCCAGCCACGGCGGGAGTGGCACCGGGGAGCTGTTTTTT
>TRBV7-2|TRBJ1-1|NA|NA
CASTLALRPYTEAFF
TGTGCCAGCACCCTGGCTCTGCGGCCGTACACTGAAGCTTTCTTT
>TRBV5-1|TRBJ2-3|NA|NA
CASSFTTSTDTQYF
TGCGCCAGCAGCTTTACAACTAGCACAGATACGCAGTATTTT
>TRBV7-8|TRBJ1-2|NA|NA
CASSLEGTYGYTF
TGTGCCAGCAGCTTAGAGGGGACCTATGGCTACACCTTC
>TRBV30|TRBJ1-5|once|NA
CAWSVIGGNQPQHF
TGTGCCTGGAGTGTAATCGGGGGCAATCAGCCCCAGCATTTT
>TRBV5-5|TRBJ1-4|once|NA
CASSLIQTGKLFF
TGTGCCAGCAGCTTGATCCAGACGGGAAAACTGTTTTTT
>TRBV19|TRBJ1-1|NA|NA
CASSPMMDMNTEAFF
TGTGCCAGTAGTCCGATGATGGACATGAACACTGAAGCTTTCTTT
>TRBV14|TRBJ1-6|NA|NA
CASSQGGPPNSPLHF
TGTGCCAGCAGCCAAGGGGGGCCCCCTAATTCACCCCTCCACTTT
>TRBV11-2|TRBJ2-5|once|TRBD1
CASSLEGQATETQYF
TGTGCCAGCAGCTTAGAGGGACAGGCGACGGAGACCCAGTACTTC
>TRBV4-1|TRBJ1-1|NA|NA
CASAGGPEAFF
TGCGCCAGCGCGGGGGGTCCTGAAGCTTTCTTT
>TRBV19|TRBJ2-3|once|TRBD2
CAVGGATDTQYF
TGTGCCGTCGGGGGGGCCACAGATACGCAGTATTTT
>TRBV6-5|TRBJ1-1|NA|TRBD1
CASTRQGGNTEAFF
TGTGCCAGCACCCGACAGGGGGGGAACACTGAAGCTTTCTTT
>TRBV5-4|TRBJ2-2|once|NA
CASSLAGFELAETGELFF
TGTGCCAGCAGCTTGGCCGGTTTTGAACTAGCAGAGACCGGGGAGCTGTTTTTT
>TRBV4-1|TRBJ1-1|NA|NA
CASSQDPPGTEAFF
TGCGCCAGCAGCCAAGATCCCCCAGGGACAGAAGCTTTCTTT
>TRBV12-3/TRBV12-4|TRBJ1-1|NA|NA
CASRTRADGEAFF
TGTGCCAGCAGAACACGGGCGGATGGTGAAGCTTTCTTT
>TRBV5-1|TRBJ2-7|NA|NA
CASSLVGGGNSYEQYF
TGCGCCAGCAGCTTGGTTGGAGGGGGAAACTCCTACGAGCAGTACTTC
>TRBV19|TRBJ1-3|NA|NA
CASSISTGASGNTIYF
TGTGCCAGTAGTATATCGACAGGAGCCTCTGGAAACACCATATATTTT
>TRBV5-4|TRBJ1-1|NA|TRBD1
CASSPKGQGSTEAFF
TGTGCCAGCAGCCCAAAGGGACAGGGTAGCACTGAAGCTTTCTTT
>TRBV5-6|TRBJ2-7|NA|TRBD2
CASSSTGLAGGKAYEQYF
TGTGCCAGCAGCTCGACCGGACTAGCGGGAGGGAAGGCCTACGAGCAGTACTTC
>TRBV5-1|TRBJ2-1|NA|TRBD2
CASSSFTGTIPNEQFF
TGCGCCAGCAGCTCCTTCACCGGGACTATTCCCAATGAGCAGTTCTTC
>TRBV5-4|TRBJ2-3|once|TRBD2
CASSTGTSGSTDTQYF
TGTGCCAGCAGCACCGGGACTAGCGGCAGCACAGATACGCAGTATTTT
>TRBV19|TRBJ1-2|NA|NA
CASRGSGSNYGYTF
TGTGCCAGTCGGGGTTCGGGGAGTAACTATGGCTACACCTTC
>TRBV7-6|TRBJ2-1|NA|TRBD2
CASSGLTGTRKYNEQFF
TGTGCCAGCAGCGGGCTCACCGGGACTAGGAAATACAATGAGCAGTTCTTC
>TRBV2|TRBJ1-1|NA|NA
CASLNEGPISMNTEAFF
TGTGCCAGCCTTAATGAGGGGCCTATCTCAATGAACACTGAAGCTTTCTTT
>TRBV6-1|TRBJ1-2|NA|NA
CASSETGTVYGYTF
TGTGCCAGCAGTGAAACCGGGACGGTCTATGGCTACACCTTC
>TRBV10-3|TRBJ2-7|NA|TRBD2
CAISESAGGHEQYF
TGTGCCATCAGTGAGTCTGCGGGAGGGCACGAGCAGTACTTC
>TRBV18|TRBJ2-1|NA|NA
CASSQAANEQFF
TGTGCCAGCTCACAGGCCGCAAATGAGCAGTTCTTC
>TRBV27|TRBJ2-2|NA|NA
CASNTDANTGELFF
TGTGCCAGCAACACAGATGCGAACACCGGGGAGCTGTTTTTT
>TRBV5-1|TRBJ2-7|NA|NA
CASSLGGGREAYEQYF
TGCGCCAGCAGCTTGGGGGGGGGCAGGGAAGCCTACGAGCAGTACTTC
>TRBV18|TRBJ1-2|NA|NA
CASSPVEQSDYGYTF
TGTGCCAGCTCTCCCGTTGAACAGAGCGACTATGGCTACACCTTC
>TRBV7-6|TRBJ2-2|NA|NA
CASRGTPEGGGELFF
TGTGCCAGCAGAGGGACTCCCGAAGGTGGCGGGGAGCTGTTTTTT
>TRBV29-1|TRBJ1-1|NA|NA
CSAIPGSGAEAFF
TGCAGCGCCATCCCGGGTTCAGGGGCTGAAGCTTTCTTT
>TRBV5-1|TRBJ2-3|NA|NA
CASSWNSPGEGDTQYF
TGCGCCAGCAGCTGGAACAGCCCGGGAGAGGGAGATACGCAGTATTTT